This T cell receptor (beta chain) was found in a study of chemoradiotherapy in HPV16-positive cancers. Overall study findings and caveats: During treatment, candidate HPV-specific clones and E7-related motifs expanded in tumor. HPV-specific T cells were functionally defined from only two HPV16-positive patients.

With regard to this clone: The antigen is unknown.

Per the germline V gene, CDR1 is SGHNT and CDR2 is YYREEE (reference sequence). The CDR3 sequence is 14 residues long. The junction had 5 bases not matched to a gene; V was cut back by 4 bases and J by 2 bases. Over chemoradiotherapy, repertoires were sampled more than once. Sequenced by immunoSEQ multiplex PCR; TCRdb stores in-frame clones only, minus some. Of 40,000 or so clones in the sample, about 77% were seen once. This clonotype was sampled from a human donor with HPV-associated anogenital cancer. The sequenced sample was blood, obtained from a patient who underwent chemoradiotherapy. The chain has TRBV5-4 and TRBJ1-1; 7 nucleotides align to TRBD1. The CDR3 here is CASSGGTDNTEAFF. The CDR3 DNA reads TGTGCCAGCAGCGGGGGGACAGACAACACTGAAGCTTTCTTT.